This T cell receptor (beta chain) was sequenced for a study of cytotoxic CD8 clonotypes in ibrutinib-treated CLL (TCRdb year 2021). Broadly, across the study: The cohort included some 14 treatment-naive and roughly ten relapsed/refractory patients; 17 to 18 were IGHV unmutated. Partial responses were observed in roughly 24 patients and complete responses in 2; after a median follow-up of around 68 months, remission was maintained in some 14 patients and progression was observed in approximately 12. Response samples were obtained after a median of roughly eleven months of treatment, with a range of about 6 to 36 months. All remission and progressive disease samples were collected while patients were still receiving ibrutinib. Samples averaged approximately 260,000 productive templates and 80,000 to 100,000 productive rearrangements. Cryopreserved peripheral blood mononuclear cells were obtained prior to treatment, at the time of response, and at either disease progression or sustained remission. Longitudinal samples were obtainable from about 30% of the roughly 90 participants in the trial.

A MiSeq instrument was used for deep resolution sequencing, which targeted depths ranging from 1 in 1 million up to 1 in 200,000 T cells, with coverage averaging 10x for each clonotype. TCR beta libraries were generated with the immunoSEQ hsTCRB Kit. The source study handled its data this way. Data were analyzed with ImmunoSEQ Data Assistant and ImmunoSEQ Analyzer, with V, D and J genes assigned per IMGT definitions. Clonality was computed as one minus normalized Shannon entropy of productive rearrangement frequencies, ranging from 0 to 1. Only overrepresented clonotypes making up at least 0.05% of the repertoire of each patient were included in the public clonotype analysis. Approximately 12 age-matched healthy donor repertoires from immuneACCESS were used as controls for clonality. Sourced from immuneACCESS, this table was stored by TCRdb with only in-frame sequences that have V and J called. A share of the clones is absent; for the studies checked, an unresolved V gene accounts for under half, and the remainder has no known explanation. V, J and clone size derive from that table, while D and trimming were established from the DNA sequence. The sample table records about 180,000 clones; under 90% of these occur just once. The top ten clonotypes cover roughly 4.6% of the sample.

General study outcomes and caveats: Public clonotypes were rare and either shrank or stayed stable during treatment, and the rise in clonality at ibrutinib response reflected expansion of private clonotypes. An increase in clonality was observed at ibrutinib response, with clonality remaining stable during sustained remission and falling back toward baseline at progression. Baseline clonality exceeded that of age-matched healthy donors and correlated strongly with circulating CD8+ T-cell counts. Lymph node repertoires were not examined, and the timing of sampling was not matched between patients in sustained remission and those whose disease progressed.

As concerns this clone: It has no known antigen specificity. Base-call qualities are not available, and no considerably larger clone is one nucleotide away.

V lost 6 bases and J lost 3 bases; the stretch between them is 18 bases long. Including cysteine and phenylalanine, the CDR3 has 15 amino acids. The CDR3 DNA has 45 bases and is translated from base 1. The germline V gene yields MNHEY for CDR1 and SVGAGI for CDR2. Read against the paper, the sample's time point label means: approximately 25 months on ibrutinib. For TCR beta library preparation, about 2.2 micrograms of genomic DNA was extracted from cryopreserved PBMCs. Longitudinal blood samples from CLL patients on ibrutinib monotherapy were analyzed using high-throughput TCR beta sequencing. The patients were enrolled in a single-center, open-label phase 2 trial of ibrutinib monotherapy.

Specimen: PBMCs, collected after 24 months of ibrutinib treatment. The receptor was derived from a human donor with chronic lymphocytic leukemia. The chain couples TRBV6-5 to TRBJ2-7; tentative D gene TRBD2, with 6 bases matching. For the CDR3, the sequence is CASSLAGKAIYEQYF. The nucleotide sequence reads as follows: TGTGCCAGCAGCCTTGCGGGGAAGGCTATCTACGAGCAGTACTTC.